This is a list of T cell receptor beta chains from one sample in a study of T cells and Merkel cell carcinoma outcomes. Generated by immunoSEQ multiplex PCR, the TCRdb table keeps only in-frame clones and is missing some. The sample lists approximately 10,000 clones, 95% occurring once. The sample comprised tumor tissue from Merkel cell carcinoma. All receptors come from a human donor with Merkel cell carcinoma. Each CDR3 is given with its conserved first and last residue. Each record gives: J gene, clone size, D gene, V gene, CDR3 DNA, CDR3 protein. A D gene is named only where the DNA matches it firmly. Clone size is not always given. Where it is, it says once, few, many or a class for expanded clones.

j_gene: TRBJ2-3
abundance: .
d_gene: TRBD1
v_gene: TRBV10-3
CDR3nt: TGTGCCATCAGACAACAGGGGGCTGATACAGATACGCAGTATTTT
CDR3aa: CAIRQQGADTDTQYF

j_gene: TRBJ2-3
abundance: .
d_gene: .
v_gene: TRBV28
CDR3nt: TGTGCCAGCCAAGGGACAGATACGCAGTATTTT
CDR3aa: CASQGTDTQYF

j_gene: TRBJ1-5
abundance: .
d_gene: .
v_gene: TRBV19
CDR3nt: TGTGCCAGTAGTGAAGAGAGCAATCAGCCCCAGCATTTT
CDR3aa: CASSEESNQPQHF

j_gene: TRBJ2-1
abundance: .
d_gene: .
v_gene: TRBV11-3
CDR3nt: TGTGCCAGCAGCTTAGATTGGCAAGGGGAGCAGTTCTTC
CDR3aa: CASSLDWQGEQFF

j_gene: TRBJ2-7
abundance: .
d_gene: .
v_gene: TRBV11-3
CDR3nt: TGTGCCAGCAGCCCAGGGTATCCCTACGAGCAGTACTTC
CDR3aa: CASSPGYPYEQYF

j_gene: TRBJ2-5
abundance: once
d_gene: .
v_gene: TRBV28
CDR3nt: TGTGCCAGCAGTTTATCGGCGAAGGGTAGCGAAAAGACCCAGTACTTC
CDR3aa: CASSLSAKGSEKTQYF

j_gene: TRBJ1-4
abundance: .
d_gene: .
v_gene: TRBV2
CDR3nt: TGTGCCAGCAGTGGGACAACTACTAATGAAAAACTGTTTTTT
CDR3aa: CASSGTTTNEKLFF

j_gene: TRBJ1-4
abundance: .
d_gene: TRBD1
v_gene: TRBV18
CDR3nt: TGTGCCAGCTCGCCGGGACAGGGGCGGCCTAATGAAAAACTGTTTTTT
CDR3aa: CASSPGQGRPNEKLFF

j_gene: TRBJ1-5
abundance: .
d_gene: .
v_gene: TRBV19
CDR3nt: TGTGCCAGTAGGCAACGACAGGTACTTAGCAATCAGCCCCAGCATTTT
CDR3aa: CASRQRQVLSNQPQHF

j_gene: TRBJ2-7
abundance: .
d_gene: .
v_gene: TRBV29-1
CDR3nt: TGCAGCGTTGGGGGCGGGCGGGGACCCTACGAGCAGTACTTC
CDR3aa: CSVGGGRGPYEQYF

j_gene: TRBJ2-7
abundance: .
d_gene: .
v_gene: TRBV20-1
CDR3nt: TGCAGTGCTCTGACCGGCTGGGAGCAGTACTTC
CDR3aa: CSALTGWEQYF

j_gene: TRBJ2-1
abundance: .
d_gene: .
v_gene: TRBV20-1
CDR3nt: TGCAGTGCTGTGCTAGGGCGAGAGCAGTTCTTC
CDR3aa: CSAVLGREQFF

j_gene: TRBJ1-4
abundance: .
d_gene: .
v_gene: TRBV7-8
CDR3nt: TGTGCCAGCAGCGTAGTTGGGGGGCAGGTGTTTTTT
CDR3aa: CASSVVGGQVFF

j_gene: TRBJ2-1
abundance: .
d_gene: TRBD2
v_gene: TRBV29-1
CDR3nt: TGCAGCGTCGGGCGGGGACTAGGCTACAATGAGCAGTTCTTC
CDR3aa: CSVGRGLGYNEQFF

j_gene: TRBJ2-2
abundance: .
d_gene: .
v_gene: TRBV7-3
CDR3nt: TGTGCCAGCAGCTTAATGGCTAGCGAGATCACCGGGGAGCTGTTTTTT
CDR3aa: CASSLMASEITGELFF

j_gene: TRBJ1-5
abundance: .
d_gene: TRBD1
v_gene: TRBV19
CDR3nt: TGTGCCAGTACCCTAACGGGACAGGGGTATAGCAATCAGCCCCAGCATTTT
CDR3aa: CASTLTGQGYSNQPQHF

j_gene: TRBJ2-5
abundance: once
d_gene: TRBD1
v_gene: TRBV10-2
CDR3nt: TGCGCCAGTAGACAGGGGGCAGTCCAAGAGACTCAGTACTTC
CDR3aa: CASRQGAVQETQYF

j_gene: TRBJ1-1
abundance: .
d_gene: .
v_gene: TRBV4-2
CDR3nt: TGTGCCAGCAGCCAAGCCCAGGTTAACACTGAAGCTTTCTTT
CDR3aa: CASSQAQVNTEAFF

j_gene: TRBJ1-1
abundance: .
d_gene: TRBD1
v_gene: TRBV27
CDR3nt: TGTGCCAGCAAGCCGGGACAGGGACGCGGAATGAACACTGAAGCTTTCTTT
CDR3aa: CASKPGQGRGMNTEAFF

j_gene: TRBJ2-3
abundance: .
d_gene: TRBD2
v_gene: TRBV27
CDR3nt: TGTGCCAGCGCCTTTAGCGGGAGGTTAAGCACAGATACGCAGTATTTT
CDR3aa: CASAFSGRLSTDTQYF

j_gene: TRBJ2-6
abundance: .
d_gene: .
v_gene: TRBV9
CDR3nt: TGTGCCAGCAGCGTAGCGGGGAACGGGGCCAACGTCCTGACTTTC
CDR3aa: CASSVAGNGANVLTF

j_gene: TRBJ1-4
abundance: .
d_gene: .
v_gene: TRBV5-1
CDR3nt: TGCGCCAACTACGGGCCCAGGGCCGCAACTAATGAAAAACTGTTTTTT
CDR3aa: CANYGPRAATNEKLFF

j_gene: TRBJ2-3
abundance: .
d_gene: .
v_gene: TRBV29-1
CDR3nt: TGCAGCGTTGACAGGGGCGCAGATACGCAGTATTTT
CDR3aa: CSVDRGADTQYF

j_gene: TRBJ2-4
abundance: .
d_gene: TRBD2
v_gene: TRBV7-2
CDR3nt: TGTGCCAGCAGCCGGGGACTAGCGGGAGTAAACATTCAGTACTTC
CDR3aa: CASSRGLAGVNIQYF

j_gene: TRBJ2-1
abundance: .
d_gene: .
v_gene: TRBV29-1
CDR3nt: TGCAGCGTTGATCGACCGTCCCCCGGGCAGCAGTTCTTC
CDR3aa: CSVDRPSPGQQFF

j_gene: TRBJ2-7
abundance: .
d_gene: TRBD1
v_gene: TRBV6-5
CDR3nt: TGTGCCAGCACCGGGGACAGGGGCTACGAGCAGTACTTC
CDR3aa: CASTGDRGYEQYF

j_gene: TRBJ1-1
abundance: .
d_gene: .
v_gene: TRBV30
CDR3nt: TGTGCCTGGAGTGTACATCCTACAAACACTGAAGCTTTCTTT
CDR3aa: CAWSVHPTNTEAFF

j_gene: TRBJ1-4
abundance: .
d_gene: .
v_gene: TRBV29-1
CDR3nt: TGCAGCGTTGATGAGGGCAGGGGAGGTGAAAAACTGTTTTTT
CDR3aa: CSVDEGRGGEKLFF